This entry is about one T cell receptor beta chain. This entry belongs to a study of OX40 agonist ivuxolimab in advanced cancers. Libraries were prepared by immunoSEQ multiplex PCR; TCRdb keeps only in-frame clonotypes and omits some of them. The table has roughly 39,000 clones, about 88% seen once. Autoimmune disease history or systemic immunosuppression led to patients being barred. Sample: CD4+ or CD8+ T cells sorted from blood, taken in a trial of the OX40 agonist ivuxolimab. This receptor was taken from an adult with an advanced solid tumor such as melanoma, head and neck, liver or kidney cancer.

CDR3 loop: CASTGGRRGGYTF. For the CDR3, the DNA is TGTGCCAGCACCGGAGGGAGAAGAGGAGGCTACACCTTC. The chain has TRBV5-6 and TRBJ1-2; D is uncertain. The CDR3 is 13 amino acids. Germline-derived CDR1 and CDR2 are SGHDT and YYEEEE. V lost 6 bases and J 8 bases, leaving 17 bases between the germline ends.